The T cell receptor beta chain described here comes from a study of shared clonotypes between healthy human individuals. Study-wide background: The cohort had two women and a few men, ages 18 to 49.

Germline V gene lookup returns CDR1 MNHEY and CDR2 SMNVEV (reference sequence). This CDR3 region has 13 residues. V lost 2 bases and J 5 bases, leaving 6 bases between the germline ends. Notes on the study in general: Inspection by rarefaction showed sorted-subset sequencing to be incomplete despite large depth.

Produced via immunoSEQ multiplex PCR; TCRdb's table is partial and in-frame only. This sample has roughly 1,000,000 clones, with approximately 80% found just once. Regarding this clone: Its antigen is not identified.

The source of this sequence is a man between 18 and 35 years old in good health. Some clones in this sample may be carry-over from other donors' samples. This rearrangement joins TRBV27 to TRBJ2-2; D ambiguous. The material sequenced was memory CD4+ T cells from PBMCs. Subset denoted: CD45RA-negative fraction. CDR3 amino acids: CASSLVKTGELFF. The CDR3 DNA reads as TGTGCCAGCAGTTTAGTTAAGACCGGGGAGCTGTTTTTT.